One sample yielded the 32 T cell receptor beta chains listed below, sequenced in a study of T cell changes during pregnancy in multiple sclerosis. Some clones are missing from TCRdb's copy, which holds only in-frame ones; the method was immunoSEQ multiplex PCR. The repertoire has 20,000 to 25,000 clones, approximately 90% of them found once; the top ten carry 0.65% to 0.85%. The specimen comprised CD4+ T cells from peripheral blood mononuclear cells, sampled in the third trimester of pregnancy. These TCRs come from a female donor with multiple sclerosis, enrolled in a pregnancy study.

V usage is TRBV10-2 and J usage is TRBJ2-7; D is unresolved. The V gene lost 9 bases and the J gene lost 1 base, with 13 bases spanning the gap. Germline V gives CDR1 WSHSY, CDR2 SAAADI. The CDR3 is 13 residues long. The CDR3 DNA follows: TGCGCCAGTCAACGTGCGGTATCCTACGAGCAGTACTTC. Translation gives CASQRAVSYEQYF.

The chain links TRBV4-3 to TRBJ2-2; TRBD1 is a possible D gene (5 bases). Germline V CDR1 and CDR2: LGHNA, YSLEER. Trimming left V 3 bases short and J 2 bases short, with 16 bases between. This CDR3 region has 17 residues. The CDR3 region is CASSQSLVGVNTGELFF. The CDR3 nucleotides read TGCGCCAGCAGCCAGAGCTTGGTAGGGGTCAACACCGGGGAGCTGTTTTTT.

A single count supports this clone. This chain uses TRBV30 with TRBJ1-3; D uncertain. The V and J ends lost 4 bases and 0 bases respectively, with 10 bases between them. This CDR3 has 14 residues. Germline V lookup: CDR1 GTSNPN, CDR2 SVGIG (reference sequence). The CDR3 bases are TGTGCCTGGACTACCGGGTTCTCTGGAAACACCATATATTTT. Protein product: CAWTTGFSGNTIYF.

In this sample, this clone turned up a few times. The chain links TRBV10-1 to TRBJ1-2; D not certain. Looked up from germline, CDR1 is WNHNN and CDR2 is SYGVQD (reference sequence). V shed 2 bases and J shed 2 bases, with 6 bases lying between them. The CDR3 extends over 13 amino acids. CDR3 sequence: CASSEGRNYGYTF. CDR3 nucleotides: TGCGCCAGCAGTGAGGGGAGAAACTATGGCTACACCTTC.

The rearrangement links TRBV2 to TRBJ2-2, with 8 bases fitting TRBD2. The germline V gene has CDR1 SNHLY and CDR2 FYNNEI. V trimming: 6 bases; J trimming: 6 bases; junction bases outside the gene matches: 6. This CDR3 spans 14 amino acids. CDR3 in DNA: TGTGCCAGCAGAGCGGGGGACAACCCCGGGGAGCTGTTTTTT. Translated, it gives CASRAGDNPGELFF.

The chain has TRBV6-5 and TRBJ1-2; D remains unclear. Trimming removed 5 bases at V and 10 bases at J, with 20 bases between. The CDR3 runs to 14 residues. Germline-derived CDR1 and CDR2 are MNHEY and SVGAGI. The DNA of the CDR3 is TGTGCCAGCAGTACCTATAATCCCTTTCGAATCTACACCTTC. It codes for CASSTYNPFRIYTF.

The chain carries TRBV7-2 and TRBJ1-5; TRBD1 is a possible D gene (6 bases). V was clipped by 5 bases and J by 7 bases, with 15 bases between them. The CDR3 loop spans 14 amino acids. Per germline, CDR1 SGHTA and CDR2 FQGNSA. This CDR3 reads CASSARGGQQPQHF. The CDR3 nucleotides are TGTGCCAGCAGCGCCAGGGGAGGGCAGCAGCCCCAGCATTTT.

The gene calls are TRBV5-4 and TRBJ2-7, with D possibly being TRBD1 (6 bases). Germline CDR1 SGHNT, CDR2 YYREEE (reference sequence). This CDR3 has 15 residues. V was pared by 4 bases and J by 0 bases, with 14 bases between. The CDR3, as DNA: TGTGCCAGCAGCCAGCCCTCACAGGGCTCCTACGAGCAGTACTTC. It translates to CASSQPSQGSYEQYF.

The V and J genes are TRBV7-3 and TRBJ2-3, with 9 bases lining up with TRBD1. The germline V gene has CDR1 SGHTA and CDR2 FQGTGA. CDR3 length: 18 residues. After removal of 2 bases from V and 2 bases from J, the junction contained 11 bases not matched to a gene. The CDR3 protein is CASSLQPVGTGITDTQYF. As DNA, the CDR3 is TGTGCCAGCAGCTTACAACCCGTCGGGACAGGGATCACAGATACGCAGTATTTT.

The chain couples TRBV9 to TRBJ1-5, with a tentative D call TRBD1 (5 bases). CDR1 and CDR2 (germline): SGDLS, YYNGEE. This CDR3 contains 15 residues. The ends were cut back, 0 bases at V and 6 bases at J, with 13 bases in the middle. In DNA form, the CDR3 reads TGTGCCAGCAGCGTAGAAGGGGTAGGTAGTCAGCCCCAGCATTTT. This encodes CASSVEGVGSQPQHF.

The genes are TRBV18 and TRBJ2-3, with D possibly being TRBD1 (6 bases). V lost 5 bases to trimming and J lost 1 base, with 13 bases between them. Germline CDR1 KGHSH, CDR2 LQKENI. The CDR3 runs 15 residues. CDR3 amino acids: CASSARDTRTDTQYF. The CDR3 DNA reads TGTGCCAGCTCAGCCCGGGACACTCGCACAGATACGCAGTATTTT.

The V gene is TRBV29-1, the J gene TRBJ1-2, with D hard to call. Trimming shortened V by 5 bases and J by 4 bases, and 14 bases separated the two germline ends. Germline V gene lookup returns CDR1 SQVTM and CDR2 ANQGSEA. The CDR3 length is 13 residues. Written as DNA, the CDR3 is TGCAGCGTTAATGGGCCAACCAGCTATGGCTACACCTTC. It encodes CSVNGPTSYGYTF.

The gene calls are TRBV7-2 and TRBJ2-7; D gene unclear. This CDR3 is 13 amino acids long. Germline values: CDR1 SGHTA, CDR2 FQGNSA. Trimming stripped 1 base from V and 5 bases from J, with 9 bases between. In DNA form, the CDR3 reads TGTGCCAGCAGCTTAGGGCCAGGCAACGAGCAGTACTTC. Protein sequence: CASSLGPGNEQYF.

The chain recombines TRBV11-2 with TRBJ1-1, with unresolved D. This CDR3 comprises 14 residues. Trimming cost V 1 base and J 3 bases, with 9 bases left between them. Germline V gene data show CDR1 as SGHAT and CDR2 as FQNNGV. Here the CDR3 reads CASSLGGPDTEAFF. The CDR3 nucleotides are TGTGCCAGCAGCTTAGGAGGGCCCGACACTGAAGCTTTCTTT. Based on the CDR3 plus reference TRBV11-2 and TRBJ1-1, the full variable domain is EAGVAQSPRYKIIEKRQSVAFWCNPISGHATLYWYQQILGQGPKLLIQFQNNGVVDDSQLPKDRFSAERLKGVDSTLKIQPAKLEDSAVYLCASSLGGPDTEAFFGQGTRLTVV.

The chain has TRBV4-1 and TRBJ2-1, with 9 bases that match TRBD2. This CDR3 has 18 residues. The germline V gene encodes CDR1 MGHRA and CDR2 YSYEKL. The trim removed 2 bases at V and 5 bases at J, leaving 13 bases unmatched. In DNA, the CDR3 is TGCGCCAGCAGCCAAAGAGTATTGGCGGGGGGGATGAACAATGAGCAGTTCTTC. It encodes CASSQRVLAGGMNNEQFF.

The chain is built from TRBV7-3 and TRBJ1-1; D is possibly TRBD1 (5 bases). Germline assignment: CDR1 SGHTA and CDR2 FQGTGA. V gave up 4 bases and J gave up 7 bases, with 10 bases separating them. This CDR3 region has 12 residues. CDR3 bases: TGTGCCAGCAGCTCAGGGAATGGTGAAGCTTTCTTT. Residues: CASSSGNGEAFF.

The chain employs TRBV5-1 and TRBJ2-7, with no clear D. V lost 2 bases to trimming and J lost 4 bases, with 16 bases between them. This CDR3 contains 15 residues. The germline gives CDR1 SGHRS, CDR2 YFSETQ. In DNA form, the CDR3 reads TGCGCCAGCAGCTTTGGTTCCGCAAACCAGTACGAGCAGTACTTC. It codes for CASSFGSANQYEQYF.

The chain carries TRBV6-1 and TRBJ2-7, with 7 nucleotides matching TRBD2. Germline values: CDR1 MNHNS, CDR2 SASEGT. There are 15 residues in the CDR3. J lost 2 bases, V lost 3 bases, and 7 bases had no gene match. This CDR3 reads CASSDGAGVAYEQYF. CDR3 in DNA: TGTGCCAGCAGTGATGGTGCGGGGGTGGCCTACGAGCAGTACTTC.

DNA for the CDR3: TGTGCCAGCATCTCGGGACAGGTCGCCGGGGAGCTGTTTTTT. Protein product: CASISGQVAGELFF. The chain combines TRBV28 with TRBJ2-2; 8 nucleotides line up with TRBD1. Germline V gene lookup returns CDR1 MDHEN and CDR2 SYDVKM. V was clipped by 7 bases and J by 6 bases; unmatched bases: 7. The CDR3 is 14 residues long.

The chain links TRBV28 to TRBJ2-3; TRBD2 aligns across 7 bases. This CDR3 is 17 amino acids long. V shed 5 bases, J shed 2 bases, and the junction held 13 bases outside the gene matches. Germline V lookup: CDR1 MDHEN, CDR2 SYDVKM. CDR3: CASSPGEGRENTDTQYF. The CDR3 nucleotides are TGTGCCAGCAGTCCGGGGGAGGGGCGAGAAAACACAGATACGCAGTATTTT.

This clone appeared once. The chain has TRBV7-2 and TRBJ2-7; 8 bases map to TRBD1. Germline assignment: CDR1 SGHTA and CDR2 FQGNSA. The CDR3 runs to 15 residues. V gave up 1 base and J gave up 3 bases; unmatched junction bases: 5. In DNA form, the CDR3 reads TGTGCCAGCAGCTTAGGAGGGACAGGCCTCTACGAGCAGTACTTC. It is translated as CASSLGGTGLYEQYF.

The CDR3 DNA is TGTGCCAGCAGTTATGGACAGGCTGTGGATGGCTACACCTTC. Amino acid sequence: CASSYGQAVDGYTF. This chain connects TRBV6-6 to TRBJ1-2, with 7 bases identical to TRBD1. This CDR3 spans 14 amino acids. V gave up 3 bases and J gave up 6 bases; unmatched junction bases: 7. Germline-derived CDR1 and CDR2 are MNHNY and SVGAGI (reference sequence).

The rearrangement joins TRBV28 to TRBJ1-1; D unclear. V lost 6 bases, J lost 6 bases, and 14 bases lay in between. CDR1 is MDHEN and CDR2 is SYDVKM in the germline V gene. This CDR3 is 13 amino acids long. CDR3 DNA: TGTGCCAGCAGCGTCGGGATCGTCCCTGAAGCTTTCTTT. Its protein is CASSVGIVPEAFF.

Of note for this clone: The junction departs from the called germline gene at one end, perhaps through a read error. The J gene is TRBJ1-1, the V gene TRBV6-5, with 10 bases aligning to TRBD1. The CDR3 is 15 residues long. CDR1 MNHEY and CDR2 SVGAGI come from the germline V gene. As DNA, the CDR3 is TGTGCCAGCAGGGACCCGGGACAGGGGAGGTCTGAAGCTCTCTTT. Protein product: CASRDPGQGRSEALF.

The J gene is TRBJ1-1, the V gene TRBV7-9, with D possibly matching TRBD1 (6 bases). The CDR3 spans 13 residues. Trimming stripped 5 bases from V and 5 bases from J, with 12 bases between. Germline V lookup: CDR1 SEHNR, CDR2 FQNEAQ (reference sequence). The CDR3 protein is CASSGQSWTEAFF. CDR3 DNA sequence: TGTGCCAGCAGCGGACAGAGTTGGACTGAAGCTTTCTTT.

This clone was found once. CDR3 DNA sequence: TGTGCCAGCAGCGCACAAAATGAAAAACTGTTTTTT. This sequence encodes CASSAQNEKLFF. The chain is built from TRBV7-9 and TRBJ1-4; D not resolved. The CDR3 is 12 amino acids. V lost 5 bases and J 5 bases, leaving 6 bases between the germline ends. The germline V gene has CDR1 SEHNR and CDR2 FQNEAQ (reference sequence). The whole variable domain, remainder taken from reference TRBV7-9 and TRBJ1-4, is DTGVSQNPRHKITKRGQNVTFRCDPISEHNRLYWYRQTLGQGPEFLTYFQNEAQLEKSRLLSDRFSAERPKGSFSTLEIQRTEQGDSAMYLCASSAQNEKLFFGSGTQLSVL.

The CDR3 region has the DNA TGCGCCAGCAGCTTAGGGACAGGGAGAGATGGCTACACCTTC. It specifies CASSLGTGRDGYTF. The V gene is TRBV5-1, the J gene TRBJ1-2, with 9 nucleotides matching TRBD1. The V gene end was trimmed by 2 bases and the J gene end by 6 bases; junction bases not matched to a gene: 5. This CDR3 comprises 14 residues. Germline values: CDR1 SGHRS, CDR2 YFSETQ.

The chain is built from TRBV2 and TRBJ2-5, with 8 bases that match TRBD1. The CDR3 is made up of 14 amino acids. The germline V gene has CDR1 SNHLY and CDR2 FYNNEI. Trimming at V came to 4 bases and at J to 2 bases, leaving 3 bases not matched to a gene. CDR3 protein: CASSARGRQETQYF. CDR3 in DNA: TGTGCCAGCAGTGCCAGGGGGCGGCAAGAGACCCAGTACTTC.

The chain combines TRBV27 with TRBJ2-3; D is unclear. V was cut by 6 bases and J by 2 bases, with 12 bases left in between. Germline CDR1 is MNHEY and CDR2 is SMNVEV (reference sequence). The CDR3 contains 14 residues. The CDR3 DNA is TGTGCCAGCAGCGACTCAACAACCACAGATACGCAGTATTTT. This codes for CASSDSTTTDTQYF.

The chain links TRBV4-3 to TRBJ1-1, with 7 nucleotides matching TRBD1. Germline trimming cut 0 bases from V and 5 bases from J; bases unmatched to any gene: 6. The germline V gene has CDR1 LGHNA and CDR2 YSLEER. This CDR3 is 15 amino acids long. The CDR3 loop is CASSQENRGWTEAFF. The CDR3 DNA follows: TGCGCCAGCAGCCAAGAAAACAGGGGATGGACTGAAGCTTTCTTT.

The chain combines TRBV2 with TRBJ1-2; no firm D call. CDR3 size: 13 residues. Germline CDR1 is SNHLY and CDR2 is FYNNEI. Trimming left V 4 bases short and J 7 bases short, with 13 bases between. Here the CDR3 DNA reads TGTGCCAGCAGTGTGGTCGGATCGGGTGGCTACACCTTC. Translated: CASSVVGSGGYTF.

Only a few counts were recorded for this clone. The CDR3 protein is CASRATGNYGYTF. In DNA, the CDR3 is TGCGCCAGCAGAGCGACAGGGAACTATGGCTACACCTTC. J is TRBJ1-2 and V is TRBV5-1, with 7 bases lining up with TRBD1. Germline CDR1 is SGHRS and CDR2 is YFSETQ. Trimming cost V 5 bases and J 2 bases; bases outside gene matches: 3. The CDR3 length is 13 residues.